One and the same sample provided the 20 T cell receptor beta chains below, sequenced in a study of shared clonotypes between healthy human individuals. Profiling relied on immunoSEQ multiplex PCR, and the TCRdb table lists in-frame clones only, not all of them. The sample has 1,500,000 or so clones, roughly 96% seen once. The sample consisted of naive CD4+ T cells sorted from blood. The subset is: CD45RA+ positively selected. Receptor source: a man younger than 45 in good health.

The genes are TRBV4-1 and TRBJ2-5; D is possibly TRBD2 (6 bases). Trimming removed 4 bases from V and 2 bases from J, with 14 bases in between. CDR1 and CDR2 (germline): MGHRA, YSYEKL. CDR3 size: 15 residues. CDR3 DNA: TGCGCCAGCAGCCGAACTAGCAACGGACAAGAGACCCAGTACTTC. It codes for CASSRTSNGQETQYF.

V is TRBV7-2 and J is TRBJ2-1, with 13 bases matching TRBD2. V was pared by 5 bases and J by 4 bases, with 5 bases of the junction left unmatched. This CDR3 contains 16 residues. Germline values: CDR1 SGHTA, CDR2 FQGNSA. Here the CDR3 reads CASSIRTSGGYNEQFF. The DNA of the CDR3 is TGTGCCAGCAGCATTCGGACTAGCGGGGGTTACAATGAGCAGTTCTTC.

V usage is TRBV11-3 and J usage is TRBJ1-1; D call uncertain. V lost 3 bases and J lost 1, with 6 bases in between. CDR3 length: 13 amino acids. The V gene's germline CDR1 is SGHNT and CDR2 YENEEA. CDR3 sequence reads: CASSFSKNTEAFF. The DNA of the CDR3 is TGTGCCAGCAGCTTTAGTAAGAACACTGAAGCTTTCTTT.

The count of this clone is one. The chain employs TRBV4-3 and TRBJ1-2; D ambiguous. Trimming left V 0 bases short and J 7 bases short, with 15 bases between. This CDR3 is 15 amino acids long. Germline CDR1 and CDR2: LGHNA and YSLEER. CDR3 bases: TGCGCCAGCAGCCAAGATCTATTTAATAAGGGTGGCTACACCTTC. Its protein is CASSQDLFNKGGYTF.

The J gene is TRBJ1-4, the V gene TRBV28, with D perhaps matching TRBD1 (6 bases). V dropped 4 bases and J dropped 0 bases, with 15 bases sitting between them. Germline values: CDR1 MDHEN, CDR2 SYDVKM. The CDR3 contains 17 residues. CDR3 bases: TGTGCCAGCAGTTCCCCCGAGGGGGTAGCAACTAATGAAAAACTGTTTTTT. Its translation is CASSSPEGVATNEKLFF.

This chain links TRBV7-2 with TRBJ1-1; D perhaps matches TRBD1 (6 bases). The germline gives CDR1 SGHTA, CDR2 FQGNSA. The CDR3 consists of 15 residues. V shed 5 bases and J shed 0 bases, with 13 bases lying between them. The DNA for the CDR3 is TGTGCCAGCAGCCCAGGACAGTTCATGAACACTGAAGCTTTCTTT. The encoded protein is CASSPGQFMNTEAFF.

This sequence joins TRBV11-2 and TRBJ1-1; a weak D match, TRBD1 (6 bases). Germline CDR1 reads SGHAT; CDR2 reads FQNNGV. The CDR3 length is 12 residues. V dropped 5 bases and J dropped 7 bases, with 11 bases sitting between them. CDR3 amino acids: CASSPVGGEAFF. DNA of the CDR3: TGTGCCAGCAGCCCTGTAGGGGGTGAAGCTTTCTTT.

With regard to this clone: This CDR3 is also generated by other DNA sequences in the sample. The chain combines TRBV7-9 with TRBJ2-5, with D perhaps TRBD2 (5 bases). The germline V and J ends were trimmed by 1 base and 5 bases, with 8 bases remaining between them. The length of the CDR3 is 13 residues. CDR1 and CDR2 from the germline V gene are SEHNR and FQNEAQ (reference sequence). The CDR3 nucleotides are TGTGCCAGCAGCTTAGATGGCGGGGAGACCCAGTACTTC. The encoded protein is CASSLDGGETQYF. The full variable domain, with the rest looked up from reference TRBV7-9 and TRBJ2-5, is DTGVSQNPRHKITKRGQNVTFRCDPISEHNRLYWYRQTLGQGPEFLTYFQNEAQLEKSRLLSDRFSAERPKGSFSTLEIQRTEQGDSAMYLCASSLDGGETQYFGPGTRLLVL.

A single count supports this clone. The chain links TRBV2 to TRBJ2-7, with 8 positions matching TRBD2. Per the germline V gene, CDR1 is SNHLY and CDR2 is FYNNEI. This CDR3 region has 15 residues. The junction had 9 bases not matched to a gene; V was cut back by 6 bases and J by 2 bases. In DNA, the CDR3 is TGTGCCAGCAGGGCGCAGCGGGAGAAGGCCTACGAGCAGTACTTC. Its protein product is CASRAQREKAYEQYF.

This clone is a singleton in its sample. This chain joins TRBV28 and TRBJ2-7, with 10 positions matching TRBD2. The CDR3 extends over 16 amino acids. V was pared by 7 bases and J by 2 bases, with 11 bases of the junction left unmatched. Germline V gene sequence: CDR1 MDHEN, CDR2 SYDVKM. The CDR3 DNA sequence: TGTGCCAGCACCGAAAGCGGGGGGGTTTCGCCCTACGAGCAGTACTTC. Its translation: CASTESGGVSPYEQYF.

V usage is TRBV9 and J usage is TRBJ2-5; 9 nucleotides match TRBD2. The V gene's germline CDR1 is SGDLS and CDR2 YYNGEE. The CDR3 runs to 14 residues. The trim removed 0 bases at V and 6 bases at J, leaving 3 bases unmatched. CDR3 loop: CASSVVAGDKTQYF. The CDR3 coding sequence is TGTGCCAGCAGCGTAGTAGCGGGAGATAAGACCCAGTACTTC.

The chain combines TRBV11-3 with TRBJ2-5; 10 bases match TRBD2. Germline V gene data show CDR1 as SGHNT and CDR2 as YENEEA. The junction had 4 bases not matched to a gene; V was cut back by 4 bases and J by 5 bases. The CDR3 is 14 residues long. Written as DNA, the CDR3 is TGTGCCAGCAGCTCATCTAGCGGGAGCGAGACCCAGTACTTC. This sequence encodes CASSSSSGSETQYF.

The chain joins TRBV7-8 to TRBJ2-7; 7 bases agree with TRBD2. V was clipped by 5 bases and J by 0 bases; unmatched bases: 16. The germline V gene encodes CDR1 SGHVS and CDR2 FQNEAQ. The CDR3 loop spans 18 amino acids. This CDR3 is CASSPSGGNRDYSYEQYF. CDR3 nucleotides: TGTGCCAGCAGCCCGAGCGGAGGGAACCGGGACTACTCCTACGAGCAGTACTTC.

The sample holds a few counts of this clone. The chain uses TRBV27 and TRBJ1-1, with unresolved D. V dropped 5 bases and J dropped 1 base, with 11 bases sitting between them. This CDR3 contains 14 residues. CDR1 and CDR2 from the germline V gene are MNHEY and SMNVEV (reference sequence). CDR3 sequence: CASSPGPENTEAFF. CDR3 coding DNA: TGTGCCAGCAGTCCAGGACCGGAGAACACTGAAGCTTTCTTT.

This clone was detected once. The V call is TRBV7-8, the J call TRBJ2-1; D remains unclear. This CDR3 is built from 14 residues. V was pared by 2 bases and J by 6 bases, with 11 bases between. Germline values: CDR1 SGHVS, CDR2 FQNEAQ. The CDR3 loop reads CASSLRGQPNEQFF. In DNA, the CDR3 is TGTGCCAGCAGCTTACGAGGCCAGCCCAATGAGCAGTTCTTC. Full variable domain (rest looked up from reference TRBV7-8 and TRBJ2-1): GAGVSQSPRYKVAKRGQDVALRCDPISGHVSLFWYQQALGQGPEFLTYFQNEAQLDKSGLPSDRFFAERPEGSVSTLKIQRTQQEDSAVYLCASSLRGQPNEQFFGPGTRLTVL.

The J gene is TRBJ2-1, the V gene TRBV28; 10 nucleotides agree with TRBD1. CDR3 length: 15 amino acids. The V and J ends lost 6 bases and 0 bases, in that order; junction bases with no gene match: 2. Germline V CDR1 and CDR2: MDHEN, SYDVKM. The CDR3 loop reads CASRRTGGSYNEQFF. The CDR3 region has the DNA TGTGCCAGCAGGCGGACAGGGGGCTCCTACAATGAGCAGTTCTTC.

This clone showed up just once. The rearrangement joins TRBV11-2 to TRBJ1-4; D remains ambiguous. This CDR3 has 16 residues. Germline-derived CDR1 and CDR2 are SGHAT and FQNNGV. Trimming removed 0 bases at V and 5 bases at J, with 13 bases between. The CDR3 here is CASSLELSVTNEKLFF. Here the CDR3 DNA reads TGTGCCAGCAGCTTAGAATTGTCTGTTACAAATGAAAAACTGTTTTTT.

With regard to this clone: This specimen includes other DNA sequences encoding the same CDR3. The V gene is TRBV2, the J gene TRBJ1-5, with D perhaps TRBD1 (6 bases). Germline V gene sequence: CDR1 SNHLY, CDR2 FYNNEI. The V end lost 1 base, the J end lost 1 base, and 8 bases lay between the germline ends. This CDR3 has 15 residues. As DNA, the CDR3 is TGTGCCAGCAGTGAAGGGCAGGGGAGCAATCAGCCCCAGCATTTT. Protein sequence: CASSEGQGSNQPQHF.

This chain joins TRBV12-5 and TRBJ2-1, with D hard to call. The germline V and J ends were trimmed by 1 base and 6 bases, with 7 bases remaining between them. CDR1 LGHNT and CDR2 FRNRAP come from the germline V gene. This CDR3 has 13 residues. The CDR3 protein is CASGLGISNEQFF. As DNA, the CDR3 is TGTGCTAGTGGTTTGGGGATTTCCAATGAGCAGTTCTTC.

The gene calls are TRBV7-9 and TRBJ2-3, with 7 bases matching TRBD1. The CDR3 sequence is 13 residues long. Germline CDR1 SEHNR, CDR2 FQNEAQ (reference sequence). V was pared by 4 bases and J by 8 bases, with 6 bases of the junction left unmatched. The DNA for the CDR3 is TGTGCCAGCAGCTCCGACAGGGCCGGTACGCAGTATTTT. Amino acids: CASSSDRAGTQYF.